This T cell receptor (beta chain) emerged from a study of blood T cell repertoires in COVID-19. The V end lost 5 bases, the J end lost 6 bases, and 13 bases lay between the germline ends. CDR1 is SGHVT, CDR2 SQSDAQ, per germline. This CDR3 is 14 amino acids long. Per the original methods: Using reference gene primer amplification, nucleated cell counts were estimated. Generated by immunoSEQ multiplex PCR, the TCRdb table keeps only in-frame clones and is missing some. V, J and clone size reflect that table, while D and trimming were determined from the DNA. The sample gives roughly 64,000 clones, 75% to 85% of which show up once; less than 6.5% is in the top ten.

The chain links TRBV7-4 to TRBJ2-2; D perhaps matches TRBD1 (5 bases). The specimen sequenced was peripheral blood. The sequence derives from a woman aged 60-75 years with acute or convalescent COVID-19. This CDR3 reads CASSPPGYPGELFF. In DNA, the CDR3 is TGTGCCAGCAGCCCCCCAGGGTACCCCGGGGAGCTGTTTTTT.